The T cell receptor (beta chain) described here comes from a study of cytomegalovirus exposure and HLA in healthy donors. Germline lookup yields CDR1 LGHNA and CDR2 YNFKEQ. This CDR3 comprises 14 residues. 13 Jbeta primers and 60 Vbeta primers were used for the PCR. Repertoires were generated with immunoSEQ multiplex PCR, while TCRdb's copy carries only in-frame clones and drops some. The repertoire has fewer than 85,000 clones, about four fifths of them found once; the top ten carry around 3.6%. The sample taken for sequencing was PBMCs. The sequence was collected from a man aged 35 to 55 in good health and CMV-seronegative. This chain connects TRBV4-2 to TRBJ2-5; weak D call: TRBD1 (6 bases). The J call is in doubt because the DNA end fits TRBJ2-7 better. CDR3 loop: CASSQDQGTYEQYF. The CDR3, as DNA: TGTGCCAGCAGCCAAGATCAGGGGACCTACGAGCAGTACTTC.